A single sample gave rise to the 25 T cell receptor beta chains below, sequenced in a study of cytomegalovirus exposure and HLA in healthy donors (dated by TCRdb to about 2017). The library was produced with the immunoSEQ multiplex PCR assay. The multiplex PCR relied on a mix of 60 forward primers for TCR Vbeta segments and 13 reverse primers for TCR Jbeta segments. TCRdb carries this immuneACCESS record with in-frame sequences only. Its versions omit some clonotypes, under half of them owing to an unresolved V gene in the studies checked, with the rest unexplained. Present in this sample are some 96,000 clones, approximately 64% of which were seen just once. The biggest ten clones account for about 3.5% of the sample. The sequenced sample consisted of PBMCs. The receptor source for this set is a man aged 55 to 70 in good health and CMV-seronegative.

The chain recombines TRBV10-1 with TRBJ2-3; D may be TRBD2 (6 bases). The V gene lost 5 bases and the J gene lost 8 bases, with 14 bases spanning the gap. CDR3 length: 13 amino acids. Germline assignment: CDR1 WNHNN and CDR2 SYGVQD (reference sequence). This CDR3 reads CASSSSAGGTQYF. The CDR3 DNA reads TGCGCCAGCAGTTCTAGCGCCGGCGGTACGCAGTATTTT.

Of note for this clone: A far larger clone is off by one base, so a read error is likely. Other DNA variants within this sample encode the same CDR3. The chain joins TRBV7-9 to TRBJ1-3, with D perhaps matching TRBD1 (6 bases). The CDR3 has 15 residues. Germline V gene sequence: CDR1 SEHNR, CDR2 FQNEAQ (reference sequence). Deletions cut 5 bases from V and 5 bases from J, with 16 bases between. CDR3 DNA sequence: TGTGCCAGCAGCCCCTGGACCGGGACACGAAACACCATATATTTT. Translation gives CASSPWTGTRNTIYF.

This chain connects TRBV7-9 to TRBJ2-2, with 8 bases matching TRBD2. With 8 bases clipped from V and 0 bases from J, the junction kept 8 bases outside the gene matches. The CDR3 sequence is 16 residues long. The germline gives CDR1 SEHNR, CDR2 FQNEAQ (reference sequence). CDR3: CASSGGGPTNTGELFF. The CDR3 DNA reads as TGTGCCAGCTCCGGGGGGGGGCCTACGAACACCGGGGAGCTGTTTTTT.

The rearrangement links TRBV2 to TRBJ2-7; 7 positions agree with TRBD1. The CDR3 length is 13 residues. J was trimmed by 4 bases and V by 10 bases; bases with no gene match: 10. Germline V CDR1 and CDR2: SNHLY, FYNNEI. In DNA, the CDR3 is TGTGCCATACCTAAGGGGGCGCTTTACGAGCAGTACTTC. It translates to CAIPKGALYEQYF.

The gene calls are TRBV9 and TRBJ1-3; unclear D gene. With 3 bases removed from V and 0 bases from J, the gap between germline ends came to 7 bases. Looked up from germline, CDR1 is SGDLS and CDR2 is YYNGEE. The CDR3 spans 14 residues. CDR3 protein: CASSAGSSGNTIYF. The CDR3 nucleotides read TGTGCCAGCAGCGCCGGGAGCTCTGGAAACACCATATATTTT.

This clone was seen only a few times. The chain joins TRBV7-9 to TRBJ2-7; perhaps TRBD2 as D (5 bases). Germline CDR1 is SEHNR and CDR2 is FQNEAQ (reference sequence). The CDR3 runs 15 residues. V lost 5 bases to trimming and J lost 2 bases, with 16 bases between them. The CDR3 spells CASSPRPGNPYEQYF. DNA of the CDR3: TGTGCCAGCAGCCCCAGGCCGGGAAACCCCTACGAGCAGTACTTC.

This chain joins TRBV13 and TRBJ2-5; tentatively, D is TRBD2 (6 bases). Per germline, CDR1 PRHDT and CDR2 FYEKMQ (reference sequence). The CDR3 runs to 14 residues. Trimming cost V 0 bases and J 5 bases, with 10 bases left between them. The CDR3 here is CASSLGTSLETQYF. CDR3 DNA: TGTGCCAGCAGCTTAGGGACTAGTTTGGAGACCCAGTACTTC. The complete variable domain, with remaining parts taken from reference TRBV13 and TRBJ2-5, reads AAGVIQSPRHLIKEKRETATLKCYPIPRHDTVYWYQQGPGQDPQFLISFYEKMQSDKGSIPDRFSAQQFSDYHSELNMSSLELGDSALYFCASSLGTSLETQYFGPGTRLLVL.

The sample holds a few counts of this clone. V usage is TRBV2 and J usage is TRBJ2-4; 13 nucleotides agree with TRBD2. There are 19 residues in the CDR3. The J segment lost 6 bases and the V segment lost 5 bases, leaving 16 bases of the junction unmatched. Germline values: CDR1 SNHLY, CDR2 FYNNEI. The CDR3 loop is CASSSSLTSGGALVNIQYF. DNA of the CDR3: TGTGCCAGCAGTTCCTCGCTCACTAGCGGGGGGGCCTTAGTAAACATTCAGTACTTC.

CDR3 in DNA: TGTGCCAGCAGTTTTAAGGGACTACAGTACTTC. This gives the protein CASSFKGLQYF. This rearrangement joins TRBV28 to TRBJ2-5; 7 bases align to TRBD2. Trimming cost V 3 bases and J 11 bases; bases outside gene matches: 3. Germline V gene lookup returns CDR1 MDHEN and CDR2 SYDVKM. The CDR3 runs 11 residues. The complete variable domain, with remaining parts taken from reference TRBV28 and TRBJ2-5, reads DVKVTQSSRYLVKRTGEKVFLECVQDMDHENMFWYRQDPGLGLRLIYFSYDVKMKEKGDIPEGYSVSREKKERFSLILESASTNQTSMYLCASSFKGLQYFGPGTRLLVL.

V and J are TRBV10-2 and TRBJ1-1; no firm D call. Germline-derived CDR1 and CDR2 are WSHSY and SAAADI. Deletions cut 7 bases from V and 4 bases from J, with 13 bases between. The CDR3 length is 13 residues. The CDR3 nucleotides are TGCGCCAGCACCGAGCAGGCGAGCACTGAAGCTTTCTTT. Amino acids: CASTEQASTEAFF.

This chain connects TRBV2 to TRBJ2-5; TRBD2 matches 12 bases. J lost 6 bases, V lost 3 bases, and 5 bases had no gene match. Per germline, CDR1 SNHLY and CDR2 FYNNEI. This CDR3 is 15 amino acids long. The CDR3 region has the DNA TGTGCCAGCAGTGATAGACTAGCGGGAGTACAGACCCAGTACTTC. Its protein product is CASSDRLAGVQTQYF. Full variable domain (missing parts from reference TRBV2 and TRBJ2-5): EPEVTQTPSHQVTQMGQEVILRCVPISNHLYFYWYRQILGQKVEFLVSFYNNEISEKSEIFDDQFSVERPDGSNFTLKIRSTKLEDSAMYFCASSDRLAGVQTQYFGPGTRLLVL.

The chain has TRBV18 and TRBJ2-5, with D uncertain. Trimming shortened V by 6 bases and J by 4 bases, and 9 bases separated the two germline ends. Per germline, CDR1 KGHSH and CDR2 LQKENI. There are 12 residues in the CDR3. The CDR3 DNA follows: TGTGCCAGCTCCGAAAATAGAGAGACCCAGTACTTC. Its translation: CASSENRETQYF.

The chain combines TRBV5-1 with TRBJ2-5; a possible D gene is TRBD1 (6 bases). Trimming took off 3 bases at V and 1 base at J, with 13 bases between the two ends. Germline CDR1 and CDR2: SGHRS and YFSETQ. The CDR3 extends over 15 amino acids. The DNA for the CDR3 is TGCGCCAGCAGCTGGACCGGGACACCCCAAGAGACCCAGTACTTC. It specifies CASSWTGTPQETQYF.

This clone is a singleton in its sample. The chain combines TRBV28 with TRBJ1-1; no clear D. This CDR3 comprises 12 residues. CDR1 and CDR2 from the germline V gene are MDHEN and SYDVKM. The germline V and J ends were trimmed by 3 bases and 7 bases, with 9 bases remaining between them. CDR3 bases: TGTGCCAGCAGTTTGCGGCGGTTTGAAGCTTTCTTT. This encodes CASSLRRFEAFF.

CDR3 amino acids: CASTPGFQGRDGYTF. The CDR3 nucleotides are TGCGCCAGTACCCCCGGGTTTCAGGGGAGGGATGGCTACACCTTC. The chain combines TRBV5-1 with TRBJ1-2; the D gene is possibly TRBD1 (6 bases). The V gene's germline CDR1 is SGHRS and CDR2 YFSETQ. The CDR3 runs to 15 residues. The V gene lost 8 bases and the J gene lost 6 bases, with 23 bases spanning the gap.

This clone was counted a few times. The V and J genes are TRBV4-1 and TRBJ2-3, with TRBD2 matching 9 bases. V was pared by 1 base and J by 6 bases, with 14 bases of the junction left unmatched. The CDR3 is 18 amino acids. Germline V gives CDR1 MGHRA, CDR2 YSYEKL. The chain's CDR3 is CASSQAGVAGGPRDTQYF. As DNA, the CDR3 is TGCGCCAGCAGCCAAGCAGGGGTGGCGGGGGGGCCTAGGGATACGCAGTATTTT.

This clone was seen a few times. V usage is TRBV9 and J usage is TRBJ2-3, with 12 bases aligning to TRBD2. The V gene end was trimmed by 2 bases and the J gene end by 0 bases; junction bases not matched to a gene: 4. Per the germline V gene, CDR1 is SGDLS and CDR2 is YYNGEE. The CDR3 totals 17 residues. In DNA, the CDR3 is TGTGCCAGCAGCGTCGGACTAGCGGGGACTAGCACAGATACGCAGTATTTT. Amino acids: CASSVGLAGTSTDTQYF.

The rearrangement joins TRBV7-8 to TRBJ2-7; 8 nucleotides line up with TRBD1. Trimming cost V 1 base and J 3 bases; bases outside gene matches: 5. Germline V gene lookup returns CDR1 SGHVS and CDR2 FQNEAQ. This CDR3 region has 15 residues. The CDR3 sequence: CASSLESGQGYEQYF. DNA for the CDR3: TGTGCCAGCAGCTTAGAGTCCGGACAGGGCTACGAGCAGTACTTC.

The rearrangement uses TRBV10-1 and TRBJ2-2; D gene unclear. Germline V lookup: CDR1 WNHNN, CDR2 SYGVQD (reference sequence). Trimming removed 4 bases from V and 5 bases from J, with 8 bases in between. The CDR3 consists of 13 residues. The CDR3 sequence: CASSATTTGELFF. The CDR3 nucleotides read TGCGCCAGCAGTGCGACAACTACCGGGGAGCTGTTTTTT.

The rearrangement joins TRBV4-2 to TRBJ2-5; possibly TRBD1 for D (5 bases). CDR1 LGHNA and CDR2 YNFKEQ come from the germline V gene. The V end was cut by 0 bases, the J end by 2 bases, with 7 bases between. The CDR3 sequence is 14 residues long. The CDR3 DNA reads TGTGCCAGCAGCCAAGATAGGGGACAAGAGACCCAGTACTTC. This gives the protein CASSQDRGQETQYF.

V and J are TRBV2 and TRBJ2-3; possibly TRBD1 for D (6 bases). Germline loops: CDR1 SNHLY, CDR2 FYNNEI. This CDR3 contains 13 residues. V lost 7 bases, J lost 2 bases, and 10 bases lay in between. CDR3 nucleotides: TGTGCCAGCAACAGGGATTACACAGATACGCAGTATTTT. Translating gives CASNRDYTDTQYF.

The CDR3 bases are TGTGCCAGCAGCTTAAATCAGAACACCGGGGAGCTGTTTTTT. It specifies CASSLNQNTGELFF. The V call is TRBV11-3, the J call TRBJ2-2; D ambiguous. V lost 2 bases and J 1 base, leaving 5 bases between the germline ends. The CDR3 extends over 14 amino acids. Germline lookup yields CDR1 SGHNT and CDR2 YENEEA.

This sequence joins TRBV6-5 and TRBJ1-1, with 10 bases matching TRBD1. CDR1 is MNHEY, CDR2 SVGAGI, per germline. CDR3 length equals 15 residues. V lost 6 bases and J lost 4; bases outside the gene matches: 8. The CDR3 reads CASRPPTGGSTEAFF. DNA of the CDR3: TGTGCCAGCAGACCACCGACAGGGGGCAGCACTGAAGCTTTCTTT.

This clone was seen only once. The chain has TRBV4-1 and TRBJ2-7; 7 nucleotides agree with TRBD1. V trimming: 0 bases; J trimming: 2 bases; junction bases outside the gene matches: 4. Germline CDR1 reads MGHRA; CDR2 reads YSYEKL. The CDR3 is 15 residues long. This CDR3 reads CASSQEEGTAYEQYF. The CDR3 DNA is TGCGCCAGCAGCCAAGAGGAAGGGACAGCCTACGAGCAGTACTTC.

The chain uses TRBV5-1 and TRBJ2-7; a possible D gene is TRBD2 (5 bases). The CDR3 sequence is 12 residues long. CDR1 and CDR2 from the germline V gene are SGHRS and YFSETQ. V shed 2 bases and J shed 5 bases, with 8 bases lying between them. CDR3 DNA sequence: TGCGCCAGCAGCTTCGCCGGGGACGAGCAGTACTTC. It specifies CASSFAGDEQYF.